This note documents a single TCR beta chain sequence. The sample carries other DNA sequences with the same CDR3. This record comes from a study of shared clonotypes between healthy human individuals. Study overall: Each donor's CD4 naive and CD4 memory cells filled three plates apiece, CD8 naive two, and CD8 memory one.

V gave up 5 bases and J gave up 1 base; unmatched junction bases: 4. The CDR3 runs to 14 residues. Germline values: CDR1 SEHNR, CDR2 FQNEAQ (reference sequence). It was CD45RO-negative cells, positively selected for CCR7, that made up naive CD8 cells, with terminally differentiated effector memory CD45RA+ cells excluded. The method was immunoSEQ multiplex PCR; TCRdb's version includes in-frame clones alone and lacks a portion of them. The repertoire holds about 2.1 million clones, with 90% to 95% as singletons. This TCR derives from a man aged 18 to 30 in good health. Some clones in this sample may be carry-over from other donors' samples. The material sequenced was naive CD8+ T cells from PBMCs. This rearrangement joins TRBV7-9 to TRBJ2-5; the match to TRBD1 covers 7 bases. The chain's CDR3 is CASSARQGQETQYF. CDR3 sequence (DNA): TGTGCCAGCAGCGCCCGACAGGGCCAAGAGACCCAGTACTTC.